This T cell receptor beta chain was sequenced in a study of blood T cell repertoires in COVID-19. Study in general: Acute-phase and convalescent COVID-19 samples originated in the United States, Italy and Spain. In each case, the material was cDNA or gDNA derived from T cells, B-cell-depleted T cells, or PBMCs.

The CDR3 is made up of 13 amino acids. From germline, CDR1 is KGHSH and CDR2 LQKENI. V lost 2 bases, J lost 5 bases, and 7 bases lay in between. In the study's own analysis: Using reference gene primer amplification, nucleated cell counts were estimated. TCRdb's copy holds only in-frame clones and misses some; the assay was immunoSEQ multiplex PCR. The DNA gave D and trimming, while V, J and clone size come from that table. The data contain fewer than 200,000 clones, around 83% of them singletons. The chain uses TRBV18 and TRBJ1-5; D ambiguous. The receptor was derived from a human donor in a cohort sampled during active COVID-19. Material for sequencing was peripheral blood. As DNA, the CDR3 is TGTGCCAGCTCACCAGACGGGGATCAGCCCCAGCATTTT. Encoded protein: CASSPDGDQPQHF.